This TCR beta chain was sequenced for a study of cytomegalovirus exposure and HLA in healthy donors. Germline values: CDR1 SEHNR, CDR2 FQNEAQ (reference sequence). V lost 6 bases, J lost 1 base, and 15 bases lay in between. CDR3 length: 15 residues. A multiplex PCR was run with 60 Vbeta primers and 13 Jbeta primers. Produced via immunoSEQ multiplex PCR; TCRdb's table is partial and in-frame only. The repertoire holds 180,000 or so clones, with 76% as singletons. This sequence originates from a female donor in good health and CMV-seronegative. The chain combines TRBV7-9 with TRBJ1-1, with a possible D match to TRBD1 (5 bases). The sequenced sample was PBMCs. CDR3 DNA sequence: TGTGCCAGCAGGTCGGAGGGACCCCGGAACACTGAAGCTTTCTTT. Encoded protein: CASRSEGPRNTEAFF.